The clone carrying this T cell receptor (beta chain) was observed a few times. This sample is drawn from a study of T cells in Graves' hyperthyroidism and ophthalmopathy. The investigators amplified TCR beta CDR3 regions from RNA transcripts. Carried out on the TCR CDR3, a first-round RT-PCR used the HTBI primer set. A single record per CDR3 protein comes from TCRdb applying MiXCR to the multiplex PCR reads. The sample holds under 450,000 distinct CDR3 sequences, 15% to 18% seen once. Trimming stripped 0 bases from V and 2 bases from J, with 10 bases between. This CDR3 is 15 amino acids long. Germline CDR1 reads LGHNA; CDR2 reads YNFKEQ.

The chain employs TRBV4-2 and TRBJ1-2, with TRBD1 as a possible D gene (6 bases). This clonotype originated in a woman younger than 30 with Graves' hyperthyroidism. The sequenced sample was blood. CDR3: CASSQENTGNYGYTF. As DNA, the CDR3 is TGTGCCAGCAGCCAAGAGAATACAGGGAACTATGGCTACACCTTC.